Presented here are 20 T cell receptor beta chains from one specimen sequenced in a study of OX40 agonist ivuxolimab in advanced cancers. Using immunoSEQ multiplex PCR, the repertoire was profiled, and TCRdb retains in-frame clones only, with some absent. Seen here are 60,000 to 70,000 clones, 75% to 90% observed once, and the top ten hold 3.5% to 5%. The input for sequencing was CD4+ or CD8+ T cells sorted from blood, taken in a trial of the OX40 agonist ivuxolimab. These receptors originate from an adult with an advanced solid tumor such as melanoma, head and neck, liver or kidney cancer.

This clone was seen a handful of times. The chain recombines TRBV28 with TRBJ1-3; 7 bases line up with TRBD1. Germline CDR1 reads MDHEN; CDR2 reads SYDVKM. This CDR3 has 13 amino acids. V gave up 7 bases and J gave up 4 bases; unmatched junction bases: 4. This chain's CDR3 is CASKKGGGNTIYF. DNA for the CDR3: TGTGCCAGCAAGAAAGGGGGCGGAAACACCATATATTTT.

The chain has TRBV2 and TRBJ2-3, with TRBD1 as a possible D gene (6 bases). The CDR3 length is 14 residues. Trimming took 4 bases from V and 3 from J, leaving 11 bases between them. CDR1 and CDR2 (germline): SNHLY, FYNNEI. The CDR3 DNA reads TGTGCCAGCAGTGGAACAGGGAGAACAGATACGCAGTATTTT. Its protein is CASSGTGRTDTQYF.

The gene calls are TRBV14 and TRBJ2-7, with 8 positions matching TRBD1. The ends lost 5 bases at V and 9 bases at J; junction bases unmatched: 21. The germline V gene has CDR1 SGHDN and CDR2 FVKESK. The CDR3 covers 17 residues. The CDR3 coding sequence is TGTGCCAGCAGCGCGGGACAGGCCATTCACCCTCGGTTGTGGCAGTACTTC. Translation: CASSAGQAIHPRLWQYF.

The genes are TRBV4-1 and TRBJ2-5; TRBD2 agrees at 15 bases. Trimming took 6 bases from V and 2 from J; bases not matched to a gene: 4. This CDR3 has 16 amino acids. Germline V gene lookup returns CDR1 MGHRA and CDR2 YSYEKL. The CDR3 reads CASSSGLAGGQETQYF. Here the CDR3 DNA reads TGCGCCAGCAGTTCCGGACTAGCGGGGGGGCAAGAGACCCAGTACTTC.

This chain connects TRBV15 to TRBJ2-7; the match to TRBD2 covers 7 bases. The V gene's germline CDR1 is LNHNV and CDR2 YYDKDF (reference sequence). V gave up 2 bases and J gave up 6 bases; unmatched junction bases: 16. The CDR3 loop spans 17 amino acids. CDR3 residues: CATSRYKSGTPSLEQYF. CDR3 nucleotides: TGTGCCACCAGCAGATATAAAAGCGGGACCCCTAGTCTCGAGCAGTACTTC.

The J gene is TRBJ2-7, the V gene TRBV19; D tentatively reads TRBD1 or TRBD2 (6 bases each). Germline V gene sequence: CDR1 LNHDA, CDR2 SQIVND (reference sequence). The CDR3 length is 15 residues. V was cut by 4 bases and J by 2 bases, with 15 bases left in between. The CDR3 here is CASSTQVGGPYEQYF. Here the CDR3 DNA reads TGTGCCAGTAGTACCCAGGTTGGGGGGCCCTACGAGCAGTACTTC.

This rearrangement joins TRBV5-1 to TRBJ2-1, with TRBD1 identical over 10 bases. The CDR3 runs to 15 residues. CDR1 and CDR2 from the germline V gene are SGHRS and YFSETQ. Germline trimming cut 6 bases from V and 7 bases from J; bases unmatched to any gene: 10. This CDR3 reads CASIPRDRGMNEQFF. DNA of the CDR3: TGCGCCAGCATTCCCCGGGACAGGGGTATGAATGAGCAGTTCTTC.

This clone appeared a single time. This chain joins TRBV5-1 and TRBJ2-5; 8 bases fit TRBD1. The germline CDR1 and CDR2 sequences are SGHRS and YFSETQ. After removal of 4 bases from V and 2 bases from J, the junction contained 7 bases not matched to a gene. The CDR3 length is 15 residues. The CDR3, as DNA: TGCGCCAGCAGCGCTGGGACAGGACTTCAAGAGACCCAGTACTTC. Translating it yields CASSAGTGLQETQYF. Drawing the rest from reference TRBV5-1 and TRBJ2-5, the complete variable domain is KAGVTQTPRYLIKTRGQQVTLSCSPISGHRSVSWYQQTPGQGLQFLFEYFSETQRNKGNFPGRFSGRQFSNSRSEMNVSTLELGDSALYLCASSAGTGLQETQYFGPGTRLLVL.

J is TRBJ1-2 and V is TRBV6-1; D is uncertain. V dropped 1 base and J dropped 7 bases, with 7 bases sitting between them. This CDR3 spans 12 amino acids. Germline V gene sequence: CDR1 MNHNS, CDR2 SASEGT. CDR3 region: CASSEGYAGYTF. In nucleotides, the CDR3 is TGTGCCAGCAGTGAAGGTTACGCTGGCTACACCTTC.

The chain is built from TRBV15 and TRBJ1-4; unclear D gene. Trimming took 1 base from V and 8 from J, leaving 11 bases between them. CDR3 size: 14 residues. Germline CDR1 and CDR2: LNHNV and YYDKDF (reference sequence). The CDR3 sequence: CATSRGALLEKLFF. CDR3 nucleotide sequence: TGTGCCACCAGCAGAGGAGCCCTGTTGGAAAAACTGTTTTTT.

CDR3 residues: CASSAALNTEAFF. CDR3 sequence (DNA): TGTGCCAGCAGCGCCGCGTTGAACACTGAAGCTTTCTTT. The chain has TRBV14 and TRBJ1-1; unclear D gene. Trimming took 5 bases from V and 0 from J, leaving 7 bases between them. The length of the CDR3 is 13 residues. The germline V gene has CDR1 SGHDN and CDR2 FVKESK.

This chain connects TRBV5-4 to TRBJ2-3, with a possible D match to TRBD1 (6 bases). The CDR3 has 14 amino acids. Trimming shortened V by 4 bases and J by 5 bases, and 14 bases separated the two germline ends. Germline CDR1 and CDR2: SGHNT and YYREEE (reference sequence). In DNA form, the CDR3 reads TGTGCCAGCAGCATAACAGGGTCGGGAGATACGCAGTATTTT. This encodes CASSITGSGDTQYF.

The rearrangement joins TRBV28 to TRBJ1-5, with 8 nucleotides matching TRBD1. The CDR3 extends over 15 amino acids. The ends lost 4 bases at V and 7 bases at J; junction bases unmatched: 9. Germline V gene sequence: CDR1 MDHEN, CDR2 SYDVKM. The CDR3 DNA is TGTGCCAGCAGTTATATGGACAGGGTAAGGCAGCCCCAGCATTTT. Translated: CASSYMDRVRQPQHF.

The chain couples TRBV4-1 to TRBJ1-1; no clear D gene. Germline CDR1 and CDR2: MGHRA and YSYEKL. The CDR3 sequence is 15 residues long. The V gene lost 0 bases and the J gene lost 9 bases, with 17 bases spanning the gap. In DNA, the CDR3 is TGCGCCAGCAGCCAAGATCTGGACCGCCGGTTTAAAGCTTTCTTT. Translation gives CASSQDLDRRFKAFF.

The CDR3 sequence: CASSPESGQGPYEQYF. CDR3 DNA: TGTGCCAGCAGCCCAGAGTCGGGACAGGGGCCCTACGAGCAGTACTTC. The rearrangement uses TRBV7-6 and TRBJ2-7, with TRBD1 matching over 10 bases. Trimming cost V 5 bases and J 2 bases; bases outside gene matches: 9. The CDR3 consists of 16 residues. Per germline, CDR1 SGHVS and CDR2 FNYEAQ.

The V and J genes are TRBV9 and TRBJ2-7; 10 bases line up with TRBD2. Germline-derived CDR1 and CDR2 are SGDLS and YYNGEE. The CDR3 is 14 amino acids. The ends lost 2 bases at V and 2 bases at J; junction bases unmatched: 1. The CDR3 here is CASSVGLATYEQYF. Here the CDR3 DNA reads TGTGCCAGCAGCGTGGGACTAGCGACCTACGAGCAGTACTTC.

This chain uses TRBV27 with TRBJ2-2; possible D gene TRBD2, 6 bases. Per germline, CDR1 MNHEY and CDR2 SMNVEV (reference sequence). The CDR3 is 16 residues long. The V end lost 0 bases, the J end lost 2 bases, and 10 bases lay between the germline ends. CDR3 sequence: CASSLSPGLNTGELFF. The CDR3 DNA follows: TGTGCCAGCAGTTTATCCCCGGGACTTAACACCGGGGAGCTGTTTTTT.

V usage is TRBV4-2 and J usage is TRBJ2-7, with 7 bases fitting TRBD1. The CDR3 has 15 amino acids. J was trimmed by 3 bases and V by 0 bases; bases with no gene match: 5. CDR1 LGHNA and CDR2 YNFKEQ come from the germline V gene. The CDR3 bases are TGTGCCAGCAGCCAAGAGAGGGGACAGTTCTACGAGCAGTACTTC. Translation: CASSQERGQFYEQYF.

V usage is TRBV19 and J usage is TRBJ2-3; TRBD1 is a possible D gene (6 bases). Germline V CDR1 and CDR2: LNHDA, SQIVND (reference sequence). The V end was cut by 6 bases, the J end by 4 bases, with 11 bases between. There are 13 residues in the CDR3. The CDR3 spells CASRDGQSDTQYF. The CDR3 nucleotides read TGTGCCAGTAGGGATGGACAGTCAGATACGCAGTATTTT. Based on the CDR3 plus reference TRBV19 and TRBJ2-3, the full variable domain is DGGITQSPKYLFRKEGQNVTLSCEQNLNHDAMYWYRQDPGQGLRLIYYSQIVNDFQKGDIAEGYSVSREKKESFPLTVTSAQKNPTAFYLCASRDGQSDTQYFGPGTRLTVL.

J is TRBJ1-5 and V is TRBV19; perhaps TRBD1 as D (5 bases). There are 15 residues in the CDR3. Germline CDR1 LNHDA, CDR2 SQIVND (reference sequence). V was trimmed by 5 bases and J by 7 bases, leaving 18 bases between them. In nucleotides, the CDR3 is TGTGCCAGTAGTCCGAGCTTGGCGGGGCCCCAGCCCCAGCATTTT. This gives the protein CASSPSLAGPQPQHF.